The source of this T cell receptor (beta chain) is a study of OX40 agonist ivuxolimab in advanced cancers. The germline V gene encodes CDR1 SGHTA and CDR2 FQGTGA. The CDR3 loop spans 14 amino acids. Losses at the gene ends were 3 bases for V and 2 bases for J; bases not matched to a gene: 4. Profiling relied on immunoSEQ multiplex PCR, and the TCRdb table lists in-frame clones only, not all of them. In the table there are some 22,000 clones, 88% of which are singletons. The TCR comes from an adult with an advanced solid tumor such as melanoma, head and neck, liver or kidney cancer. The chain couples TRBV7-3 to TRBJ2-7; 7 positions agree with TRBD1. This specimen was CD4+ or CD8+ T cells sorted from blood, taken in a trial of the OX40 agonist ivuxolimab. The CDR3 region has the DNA TGTGCCAGCAGCTTGAATCAGGGGGCCTACGAGCAGTACTTC. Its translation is CASSLNQGAYEQYF.